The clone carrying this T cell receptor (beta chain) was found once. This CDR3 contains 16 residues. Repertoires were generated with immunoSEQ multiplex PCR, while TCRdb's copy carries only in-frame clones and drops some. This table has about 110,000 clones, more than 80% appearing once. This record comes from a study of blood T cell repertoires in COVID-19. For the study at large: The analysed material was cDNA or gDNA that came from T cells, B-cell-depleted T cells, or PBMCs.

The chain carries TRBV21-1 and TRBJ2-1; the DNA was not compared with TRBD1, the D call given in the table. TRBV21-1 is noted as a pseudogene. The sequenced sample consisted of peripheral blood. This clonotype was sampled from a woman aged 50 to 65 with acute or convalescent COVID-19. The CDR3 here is CASSKQGQGAYNEQFF. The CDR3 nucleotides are TGTGCCAGCAGCAAACAAGGACAGGGGGCTTACAATGAGCAGTTCTTC.